A single sample is the source of the 8 T cell receptor beta chains below, sequenced in a study of immune reconstitution after stem cell transplant in scleroderma. TCRdb passed the RT-PCR reads through MiXCR, listing each CDR3 protein once. Of 1,600 or so distinct CDR3 sequences detected, around an eighth appear once; the ten largest clones hold 24%. This sample was taken before or after autologous hematopoietic stem cell transplantation (not recorded which). The receptors come from a female donor with systemic sclerosis.

This clonotype was detected a few times. The genes are TRBV5-1 and TRBJ2-7, with no clear D. The germline V gene encodes CDR1 SGHRS and CDR2 YFSETQ. V was trimmed by 5 bases and J by 0 bases, leaving 12 bases between them. The length of the CDR3 is 14 residues. The chain's CDR3 is CASSFRYPSYEQYF. DNA for the CDR3: TGCGCCAGCAGTTTCAGGTACCCCTCCTACGAGCAGTACTTC.

The V and J genes are TRBV21-1 and TRBJ1-6; the table gives TRBD1 as D, unverified against the DNA. TRBV21-1 is listed as a pseudogene. The CDR3 spans 16 residues. CDR3 sequence reads: CASSKGTQQGQGPLHF. CDR3 in DNA: TGTGCCAGCAGCAAAGGGACTCAACAGGGGCAAGGACCCCTCCACTTT.

By sample fraction, this clonotype is medium-sized. The gene calls are TRBV9 and TRBJ1-5, with 9 positions matching TRBD1. From germline, CDR1 is SGDLS and CDR2 YYNGEE. The CDR3 is made up of 14 amino acids. J gave up 5 bases and V 3 bases, and 3 bases lay outside the gene matches. Here the CDR3 reads CASSDRDRDQPQHF. CDR3 DNA: TGTGCCAGCAGCGACCGGGACAGGGATCAGCCCCAGCATTTT.

Relative to its sample, this clonotype is medium-sized. V and J are TRBV5-1 and TRBJ2-3; no firm D call. V was shortened by 0 bases and J by 0 bases, with 8 bases between the two germline ends. The germline V gene encodes CDR1 SGHRS and CDR2 YFSETQ. This CDR3 contains 15 residues. The CDR3 region is CASSLVGDSTDTQYF. DNA for the CDR3: TGCGCCAGCAGCTTGGTTGGGGATAGCACAGATACGCAGTATTTT.

This chain connects TRBV27 to TRBJ1-6; D may be TRBD1 (6 bases). In germline, CDR1 is MNHEY, CDR2 SMNVEV (reference sequence). V was cut by 6 bases and J by 5 bases, with 20 bases left in between. The CDR3 totals 17 residues. CDR3 nucleotides: TGTGCCAGCAGGCGTCCAGGGGAAATATACCATAATTCACCCCTCCACTTT. Its protein product is CASRRPGEIYHNSPLHF.

This clonotype was counted between two and nine times. The junction and the germline gene differ at one end; a read error may be behind it. The V and J genes are TRBV28 and TRBJ1-2; 8 nucleotides agree with TRBD1. The CDR3 contains 14 residues. The germline CDR1 and CDR2 sequences are MDHEN and SYDVKM. The CDR3 sequence: CAGSTTGDHYGYTF. DNA of the CDR3: TGTGCCGGCAGTACGACAGGGGATCACTATGGCTACACCTTC.

Relative to its sample, this clonotype is medium-sized. This sequence joins TRBV20-1 and TRBJ1-3, with D possibly matching TRBD1 (5 bases). The CDR3 loop spans 14 amino acids. Looked up from germline, CDR1 is DFQATT and CDR2 is SNEGSKA (reference sequence). Trimming removed 3 bases at V and 3 bases at J, with 12 bases between. This CDR3 is CSASPGQYGNTIYF. CDR3 DNA: TGCAGTGCTAGTCCGGGGCAGTATGGAAACACCATATATTTT.

By share, this clonotype ranks as large (0.1 to 1%). The chain recombines TRBV11-1 with TRBJ1-1, with D uncertain. With 1 base removed from V and 8 bases from J, the gap between germline ends came to 17 bases. Germline V gives CDR1 SGHAT, CDR2 FQDESV (reference sequence). The CDR3 runs to 15 residues. The DNA for the CDR3 is TGTGCCAGCAGCTTAGATTTCGGCCCCCGAGAAGAAGCTTTCTTT. Residues: CASSLDFGPREEAFF.